The 17 T cell receptor beta chains given below trace back to one sample, sequenced in a study of control samples from healthy donors and cancer patients. The repertoire was sequenced with immunoSEQ multiplex PCR; TCRdb's copy has only in-frame clones and lacks some. The sample holds some 130,000 clones, roughly 92% seen once. Sequenced material: blood. These receptors were collected from a man younger than 35 in good health.

The gene calls are TRBV6-1 and TRBJ1-2; the D gene is possibly TRBD1 (6 bases). The V gene's germline CDR1 is MNHNS and CDR2 SASEGT. There are 13 residues in the CDR3. The ends were cut back, 2 bases at V and 7 bases at J, with 11 bases in the middle. CDR3 residues: CASSETGSGGYTF. The CDR3 nucleotides read TGTGCCAGCAGTGAAACAGGGTCGGGTGGCTACACCTTC.

The V call is TRBV7-9, the J call TRBJ2-1; D gene unclear. This CDR3 region has 15 residues. Germline values: CDR1 SEHNR, CDR2 FQNEAQ (reference sequence). Trimming cost V 5 bases and J 4 bases, with 15 bases left between them. CDR3 nucleotide sequence: TGTGCCAGCAGCCGAGACTGGGCCTCATACAATGAGCAGTTCTTC. Translating it yields CASSRDWASYNEQFF.

The CDR3 loop reads CAIRRTGSGNEQFF. The CDR3 region has the DNA TGTGCCATCAGGAGGACAGGGTCGGGCAATGAGCAGTTCTTC. V is TRBV10-3 and J is TRBJ2-1, with 8 bases identical to TRBD1. The germline V gene encodes CDR1 ENHRY and CDR2 SYGVKD. V was pared by 6 bases and J by 6 bases, with 7 bases of the junction left unmatched. This CDR3 is 14 amino acids long.

The CDR3 sequence is CASSEGGERAPFLTRNTEAFF. The CDR3 bases are TGTGCCAGCAGTGAAGGAGGCGAAAGGGCCCCATTCCTGACCCGGAACACTGAAGCTTTCTTT. The chain is built from TRBV6-1 and TRBJ1-1; D ambiguous. Germline CDR1 MNHNS, CDR2 SASEGT. This CDR3 comprises 21 residues. Between the trimmed V and J ends, which lost 1 base and 1 base, there was a span of 28 bases.

The rearrangement links TRBV19 to TRBJ1-5; D is uncertain. The CDR3 runs 14 residues. With 4 bases removed from V and 3 bases from J, the gap between germline ends came to 10 bases. CDR1 is LNHDA and CDR2 is SQIVND in the germline V gene (reference sequence). CDR3 protein: CASSTGRPNQPQHF. CDR3 nucleotides: TGTGCCAGTAGTACAGGACGGCCCAATCAGCCCCAGCATTTT.

J is TRBJ2-3 and V is TRBV11-2; D perhaps matches TRBD2 (6 bases). Per the germline V gene, CDR1 is SGHAT and CDR2 is FQNNGV. CDR3 length: 15 residues. Trimming left V 4 bases short and J 1 base short, with 12 bases between. CDR3 nucleotide sequence: TGTGCCAGCAGCTCTAAGTTAGCGGGCACAGATACGCAGTATTTT. As protein: CASSSKLAGTDTQYF. The variable domain in full, with the rest retrieved from reference TRBV11-2 and TRBJ2-3, is EAGVAQSPRYKIIEKRQSVAFWCNPISGHATLYWYQQILGQGPKLLIQFQNNGVVDDSQLPKDRFSAERLKGVDSTLKIQPAKLEDSAVYLCASSSKLAGTDTQYFGPGTRLTVL.

The J gene is TRBJ1-1, the V gene TRBV7-2; D not resolved. Per germline, CDR1 SGHTA and CDR2 FQGNSA. V was clipped by 3 bases and J by 1 base, with 6 bases between them. The CDR3 runs 13 residues. CDR3 in DNA: TGTGCCAGCAGCTTTTCACAGAACACTGAAGCTTTCTTT. Its protein is CASSFSQNTEAFF.

The V and J genes are TRBV4-1 and TRBJ2-7; either TRBD1 or TRBD2 may fit D (5 bases each). The CDR3 length is 15 residues. Trimming removed 0 bases at V and 2 bases at J, with 11 bases between. The germline gives CDR1 MGHRA, CDR2 YSYEKL. This CDR3 is CASSQDPADTYEQYF. The DNA of the CDR3 is TGCGCCAGCAGCCAAGATCCAGCGGACACCTACGAGCAGTACTTC.

CDR3 residues: CASRTAGGPGNQPQHF. DNA of the CDR3: TGTGCCAGCAGGACGGCAGGGGGTCCGGGCAATCAGCCCCAGCATTTT. The rearrangement uses TRBV6-4 and TRBJ1-5; 7 positions agree with TRBD1. CDR1 is MRHNA, CDR2 SNTAGT, per germline. This CDR3 is 16 amino acids long. Trimming took 6 bases from V and 2 from J; bases not matched to a gene: 10.

This sequence joins TRBV5-1 and TRBJ2-1, with 8 nucleotides matching TRBD2. This CDR3 spans 16 amino acids. The V gene's germline CDR1 is SGHRS and CDR2 YFSETQ. Trimming took 7 bases from V and 7 from J; bases not matched to a gene: 16. DNA of the CDR3: TGCGCCAGCGGTGGAAGCGGGGGAAACTGGGAAAATGAGCAGTTCTTC. Its translation is CASGGSGGNWENEQFF.

The chain uses TRBV5-5 and TRBJ2-7, with 9 bases aligning to TRBD1. The V and J ends lost 5 bases and 3 bases, in that order; junction bases with no gene match: 12. In germline, CDR1 is SGHKS, CDR2 YYEKEE (reference sequence). The CDR3 has 16 amino acids. CDR3 region: CASRPADRGFNYEQYF. The CDR3 region has the DNA TGTGCCAGCAGACCGGCTGACAGGGGGTTCAACTACGAGCAGTACTTC.

The chain joins TRBV9 to TRBJ1-1, with 9 bases aligning to TRBD1. Per the germline V gene, CDR1 is SGDLS and CDR2 is YYNGEE. The CDR3 runs to 16 residues. Trimming at V came to 4 bases and at J to 1 base, leaving 8 bases not matched to a gene. CDR3 nucleotides: TGTGCCAGCAGCTCCCATGACAGGGGGGGGAACACTGAAGCTTTCTTT. This codes for CASSSHDRGGNTEAFF.

The gene calls are TRBV6-6 and TRBJ2-2; TRBD2 matches 9 bases. J gave up 2 bases and V 5 bases, and 9 bases lay outside the gene matches. This CDR3 has 17 residues. Per germline, CDR1 MNHNY and CDR2 SVGAGI (reference sequence). The CDR3 spells CASSPLSGGSNTGELFF. The CDR3 DNA reads TGTGCCAGCAGTCCTCTTAGCGGGGGCTCTAACACCGGGGAGCTGTTTTTT.

The J gene is TRBJ2-2, the V gene TRBV19; TRBD1 is a possible D gene (6 bases). CDR3 length: 17 amino acids. Trimming pared 6 bases from V and 4 bases from J, leaving 21 bases between. The germline V gene has CDR1 LNHDA and CDR2 SQIVND (reference sequence). CDR3 sequence reads: CASRTPPGQGITGELFF. CDR3 coding DNA: TGTGCCAGTAGGACACCTCCGGGACAAGGGATCACCGGGGAGCTGTTTTTT.

This chain links TRBV19 with TRBJ1-2; 9 bases line up with TRBD1. This CDR3 region has 15 residues. After removal of 6 bases from V and 3 bases from J, the junction contained 8 bases not matched to a gene. Germline-derived CDR1 and CDR2 are LNHDA and SQIVND (reference sequence). CDR3 in DNA: TGTGCCAGTAGGATTGACAGGGGGAGTGACTATGGCTACACCTTC. This translates into CASRIDRGSDYGYTF.

This clone was found once. The chain links TRBV9 to TRBJ2-3; D is uncertain. The ends were cut back, 1 base at V and 0 bases at J, with 9 bases in the middle. The CDR3 runs to 15 residues. In germline, CDR1 is SGDLS, CDR2 YYNGEE. CDR3 nucleotides: TGTGCCAGCAGCGTATTTTTGACTAGCACAGATACGCAGTATTTT. This gives the protein CASSVFLTSTDTQYF.

This chain links TRBV5-4 with TRBJ2-3, with 11 bases matching TRBD2. The germline V gene encodes CDR1 SGHNT and CDR2 YYREEE (reference sequence). V shed 4 bases, J shed 0 bases, and the junction held 4 bases outside the gene matches. This CDR3 region has 16 residues. CDR3 DNA: TGTGCCAGCAGCCCGGGGACTAGCGGCAGCACAGATACGCAGTATTTT. Translated, it gives CASSPGTSGSTDTQYF.